This TCR beta chain is from a study of T cells expressing NK-cell markers. About the study: Investigators obtained TCR beta repertoires from sorted CD3+CD56+NKG2C+, CD3+CD56+NKG2C- and CD3+CD56-NKG2C+ T cells. Among the eight sequenced donors, seven tested HCMV-seropositive and one tested seronegative.

Notes on the study in general: Leadership of the CD3+CD56-NKG2C+ fraction also belonged to these clonotypes in a handful of donors.

Beta-chain TCR cDNA was generated via 5'RACE template switching with UMIs. TCRdb reprocessed the 5' RACE reads and stores each CDR3 protein as one record, lacking DNA. In total, the table holds about 430,000 distinct CDR3 sequences. The CDR3 length is 12 residues. CDR1 and CDR2 (germline): DFQATT, SNEGSKA (reference sequence). As for this clonotype: Its antigen remains unidentified.

The sample taken for sequencing was blood T cells: a sorted CD56 or NKG2C T cell subset, CD4+ or CD8+ T cells, or bulk PBMC T cells (not recorded which). J is TRBJ2-3 and V is TRBV20-1. The receptor comes from a woman aged 50 to 60 in good health. CDR3 residues: CSARPSADTQYF.